The 19 T cell receptor beta chains below were found in one sample sequenced in a study of shared clonotypes between healthy human individuals. The assay was immunoSEQ multiplex PCR, and TCRdb's table has in-frame clones only and misses some. This table has more than 2 million clones, approximately 95% appearing once. Sequenced sample: naive CD4+ T cells sorted from blood. The subset: CD45RA+ positively selected. The source of these receptors is a young man in good health.

The chain couples TRBV10-3 to TRBJ1-4; D is possibly TRBD1 (6 bases). The V gene's germline CDR1 is ENHRY and CDR2 SYGVKD. This CDR3 comprises 15 residues. The germline V and J ends were trimmed by 2 bases and 4 bases, with 11 bases remaining between them. The CDR3 here is CAISESGGHNEKLFF. The CDR3, as DNA: TGTGCCATCAGTGAGAGCGGGGGGCATAATGAAAAACTGTTTTTT.

Regarding this clone: Other nucleotide sequences from this sample produce the same CDR3. The V call is TRBV5-1, the J call TRBJ1-6; no firm D call. In germline, CDR1 is SGHRS, CDR2 YFSETQ. V gave up 0 bases and J gave up 3 bases, with 4 bases separating them. The CDR3 has 14 amino acids. The CDR3 here is CASSLEGYNSPLHF. The CDR3 DNA reads as TGCGCCAGCAGCTTGGAGGGCTATAATTCACCCCTCCACTTT.

The rearrangement uses TRBV10-1 and TRBJ1-1; no reliable D call. Germline CDR1 and CDR2: WNHNN and SYGVQD (reference sequence). This CDR3 has 14 amino acids. Trimming removed 2 bases at V and 4 bases at J, with 11 bases between. In DNA, the CDR3 is TGCGCCAGCAGTGAGAGAGGAGGGAGCACTGAAGCTTTCTTT. The encoded protein is CASSERGGSTEAFF.

This sequence joins TRBV2 and TRBJ1-3; D gene ambiguous. The germline V gene has CDR1 SNHLY and CDR2 FYNNEI. Trimming removed 3 bases at V and 5 bases at J, with 5 bases between. The CDR3 has 12 residues. The CDR3 region is CASSEERNTIYF. As DNA, the CDR3 is TGTGCCAGCAGTGAGGAGAGAAACACCATATATTTT.

This chain connects TRBV13 to TRBJ1-1; possible D gene TRBD1, 5 bases. Between the trimmed V and J ends, which lost 10 bases and 0 bases, there was a span of 9 bases. The CDR3 length is 12 residues. Germline-derived CDR1 and CDR2 are PRHDT and FYEKMQ (reference sequence). CDR3 residues: CATQGVNTEAFF. The CDR3 DNA follows: TGTGCCACCCAGGGCGTGAACACTGAAGCTTTCTTT.

The chain recombines TRBV25-1 with TRBJ1-6; no definite D call. With 5 bases removed from V and 10 bases from J, the gap between germline ends came to 15 bases. The CDR3 runs to 14 residues. CDR1 is MGHDK and CDR2 is SYGVNS in the germline V gene. CDR3 sequence reads: CASSLIGSASPLHF. The CDR3 coding sequence is TGTGCCAGCAGTCTGATCGGGTCGGCCTCACCCCTCCACTTT. The variable domain in full, with the rest retrieved from reference TRBV25-1 and TRBJ1-6, is EADIYQTPRYLVIGTGKKITLECSQTMGHDKMYWYQQDPGMELHLIHYSYGVNSTEKGDLSSESTVSRIRTEHFPLTLESARPSHTSQYLCASSLIGSASPLHFGNGTRLTVT.

The chain couples TRBV19 to TRBJ2-7; TRBD2 is a possible D gene (6 bases). Trimming shortened V by 3 bases and J by 4 bases, and 13 bases separated the two germline ends. CDR1 is LNHDA, CDR2 SQIVND, per germline (reference sequence). This CDR3 spans 14 amino acids. The CDR3 nucleotides read TGTGCCAGTAGTATGGGCGGGACTTTATACGAGCAGTACTTC. It is translated as CASSMGGTLYEQYF. The entire variable domain, with the rest obtained from reference TRBV19 and TRBJ2-7, is as follows: DGGITQSPKYLFRKEGQNVTLSCEQNLNHDAMYWYRQDPGQGLRLIYYSQIVNDFQKGDIAEGYSVSREKKESFPLTVTSAQKNPTAFYLCASSMGGTLYEQYFGPGTRLTVT.

This clone was seen just once. The chain links TRBV6-1 to TRBJ1-2; weak D call: TRBD1 (5 bases). Germline V gene data show CDR1 as MNHNS and CDR2 as SASEGT. The ends were cut back, 4 bases at V and 2 bases at J, with 8 bases in the middle. This CDR3 has 13 residues. The CDR3 loop reads CASSGAGNYGYTF. The CDR3 nucleotides read TGTGCCAGCAGTGGCGCAGGGAACTATGGCTACACCTTC.

The chain uses TRBV30 and TRBJ2-5; no firm D call. The V gene lost 4 bases and the J gene lost 9 bases, with 18 bases spanning the gap. The CDR3 sequence is 13 residues long. The V gene's germline CDR1 is GTSNPN and CDR2 SVGIG (reference sequence). The CDR3 nucleotides read TGTGCCTGGAAACTGACCGACTGGGCGCCCCAGTACTTC. This sequence encodes CAWKLTDWAPQYF.

This chain connects TRBV29-1 to TRBJ2-5, with D tentatively TRBD2 (6 bases). V gave up 6 bases and J gave up 3 bases, with 11 bases separating them. The CDR3 loop spans 12 amino acids. Germline CDR1 and CDR2: SQVTM and ANQGSEA. The CDR3 nucleotides read TGCAGCGTGGGTTGGGGGGAAGAGACCCAGTACTTC. This encodes CSVGWGEETQYF.

V is TRBV9 and J is TRBJ2-5, with a tentative D call TRBD2 (5 bases). The CDR3 covers 13 residues. Germline V gene sequence: CDR1 SGDLS, CDR2 YYNGEE. V lost 5 bases, J lost 7 bases, and 15 bases lay in between. The CDR3 region has the DNA TGTGCCAGCAGTGCCCGGGAATCCGGGACCCAGTACTTC. It specifies CASSARESGTQYF. The whole variable domain, remainder taken from reference TRBV9 and TRBJ2-5, is DSGVTQTPKHLITATGQRVTLRCSPRSGDLSVYWYQQSLDQGLQFLIQYYNGEERAKGNILERFSAQQFPDLHSELNLSSLELGDSALYFCASSARESGTQYFGPGTRLLVL.

The J gene is TRBJ2-5, the V gene TRBV6-1; TRBD2 aligns across 9 bases. The CDR3 extends over 14 amino acids. CDR1 MNHNS and CDR2 SASEGT come from the germline V gene. CDR3 protein: CAIRERGVGETQYF. The CDR3 DNA sequence: TGTGCAATAAGAGAGCGGGGGGTGGGTGAGACCCAGTACTTC.

CDR3 sequence reads: CASRDGPNYGYTF. CDR3 nucleotide sequence: TGTGCCAGCAGGGACGGACCTAACTATGGCTACACCTTC. The gene calls are TRBV6-5 and TRBJ1-2; D unclear. Trimming cost V 6 bases and J 0 bases, with 8 bases left between them. The germline V gene encodes CDR1 MNHEY and CDR2 SVGAGI. CDR3 size: 13 residues.

The chain couples TRBV23-1 to TRBJ2-2; D unresolved. TRBV23-1 is marked as an open reading frame, function uncertain. The CDR3 contains 12 residues. V was trimmed by 0 bases and J by 9 bases, leaving 5 bases between them. DNA for the CDR3: TGCGCCAGCAGTCAATCTGCCAGGGAGCTGTTTTTT. Encoded protein: CASSQSARELFF.

The chain joins TRBV18 to TRBJ1-2; tentative D call: TRBD1 (5 bases). Per germline, CDR1 KGHSH and CDR2 LQKENI. With 3 bases removed from V and 5 bases from J, the gap between germline ends came to 19 bases. The CDR3 has 16 residues. The CDR3 DNA sequence: TGTGCCAGCTCACCGATTTCAGGTGCTGGGGGTTATGGCTACACCTTC. It yields the protein CASSPISGAGGYGYTF.

The V gene is TRBV30, the J gene TRBJ2-5; TRBD1 matches 8 bases. The ends lost 4 bases at V and 5 bases at J; junction bases unmatched: 3. Germline V gene lookup returns CDR1 GTSNPN and CDR2 SVGIG (reference sequence). The CDR3 length is 12 residues. The CDR3 coding sequence is TGTGCCTGGACACAGGGGGTTGAGACCCAGTACTTC. It is translated as CAWTQGVETQYF.

Regarding this clone: Additional DNA sequences in this sample encode the identical CDR3. The chain links TRBV6-1 to TRBJ1-1; D is possibly TRBD1 (5 bases). V was trimmed by 5 bases and J by 0 bases, leaving 7 bases between them. Germline V gene data show CDR1 as MNHNS and CDR2 as SASEGT. CDR3 size: 13 residues. The CDR3, as DNA: TGTGCCAGCAGTAGGGGAATGAACACTGAAGCTTTCTTT. It encodes CASSRGMNTEAFF.

The J gene is TRBJ1-1, the V gene TRBV29-1, with D maybe TRBD1 (5 bases). The CDR3 sequence is 14 residues long. Germline V gives CDR1 SQVTM, CDR2 ANQGSEA. V lost 4 bases, J lost 1 base, and 13 bases lay in between. The CDR3 nucleotides are TGCAGCGTTGGCCGGGGCGGTACGAACACTGAAGCTTTCTTT. As protein: CSVGRGGTNTEAFF.

The rearrangement uses TRBV7-9 and TRBJ2-6; the D is unclear. This CDR3 has 15 residues. V lost 1 base and J lost 4, with 8 bases in between. The germline V gene encodes CDR1 SEHNR and CDR2 FQNEAQ (reference sequence). CDR3 sequence reads: CASSLDWAGANVLTF. The DNA for the CDR3 is TGTGCCAGCAGCTTAGACTGGGCAGGGGCCAACGTCCTGACTTTC. The full variable domain, completed using reference TRBV7-9 and TRBJ2-6, is DTGVSQNPRHKITKRGQNVTFRCDPISEHNRLYWYRQTLGQGPEFLTYFQNEAQLEKSRLLSDRFSAERPKGSFSTLEIQRTEQGDSAMYLCASSLDWAGANVLTFGAGSRLTVL.